A selection of T cell receptor beta chains follows, all from one sample in a study of cytomegalovirus exposure and HLA in healthy donors. Measured with immunoSEQ multiplex PCR; TCRdb has only the in-frame clones, and not every one. The sample lists more than 90,000 clones, 55% to 70% occurring once. What was sequenced was PBMCs. The source is a woman in her twenties or thirties in good health and CMV-seronegative. Both conserved end residues are part of each CDR3. Each record gives: J gene, clone size, V gene, D gene, CDR3 DNA, CDR3 protein. The D gene is left open where the match is weak. Clone size is not always given. Where it is, it says once, few, many or a class for expanded clones.

>TRBJ2-6|few|TRBV7-9|-
TGTGCCAGCAGCAGCTCAGGGGTTGGGGCCAACGTCCTGACTTTC
CASSSSGVGANVLTF
>TRBJ2-7|-|TRBV27|-
TGTGCCAGCAGCTTTAGTAGGGGGAGCTACGAGCAGTACTTC
CASSFSRGSYEQYF
>TRBJ1-5|-|TRBV6-1|-
TGTGCCAGCAGTGATAGACATAAAAGCAATCAGCCCCAGCATTTT
CASSDRHKSNQPQHF
>TRBJ1-4|-|TRBV5-6|TRBD1
TGTGCCAGCAGCGAACAGGGGCGGAGGGGCTCTAATGAAAAACTGTTTTTT
CASSEQGRRGSNEKLFF
>TRBJ2-1|few|TRBV28|TRBD1
TGTGCCAGCAGTTATTCCGGGGTGACAGGGAAGGTCAATGAGCAGTTCTTC
CASSYSGVTGKVNEQFF
>TRBJ2-7|-|TRBV14|-
TGTGCCAGCAGCCAAGATCGAGTAGTAGCTGGCATCACCTACGAGCAGTACTTC
CASSQDRVVAGITYEQYF
>TRBJ2-7|-|TRBV18|-
TGTGCCAGCTCACCCGCGGCATTAAATGTCGACGAGCAGTACTTC
CASSPAALNVDEQYF
>TRBJ1-4|-|TRBV5-5|-
TGTGCCAGCAGCTTAGGGGGGGAGATGATGGAAAAACTGTTTTTT
CASSLGGEMMEKLFF
>TRBJ1-2|-|TRBV7-2|-
TGTGCCAGCAGCCCCAGGGGAAGGAACTATGGCTACACCTTC
CASSPRGRNYGYTF
>TRBJ1-4|-|TRBV27|-
TGTGCCCCTGGCGGGAGGGCAACTAATGAAAAACTGTTTTTT
CAPGGRATNEKLFF
>TRBJ1-3|-|TRBV9|-
TGTGCCAGCAGCGTAGATCCCAACTCTGGAAACACCATATATTTT
CASSVDPNSGNTIYF
>TRBJ2-2|-|TRBV9|TRBD2
TGTGCCAGCAGCGTTACTAGCGGACCGAACACCGGGGAGCTGTTTTTT
CASSVTSGPNTGELFF
>TRBJ2-7|few|TRBV28|-
TGTGCCAGCAGTTTATGGCAGGGTGGGATCCACGAGCAGTACTTC
CASSLWQGGIHEQYF
>TRBJ2-1|-|TRBV7-9|TRBD1
TGTGCCAGCAGCTTATCAGGGGGCAGTGAGCAGTTCTTC
CASSLSGGSEQFF
>TRBJ1-1|once|TRBV4-1|-
TGCGCCAGCAGCCCCCGGACAGATTTGAACACTGAAGCTTTCTTT
CASSPRTDLNTEAFF
>TRBJ2-7|-|TRBV5-4|-
TGTGCCAGCAGCGCGGGGGCGGGAGTGCCCCTCGAGCAGTACTTC
CASSAGAGVPLEQYF
>TRBJ2-7|few|TRBV11-2|TRBD2
TGTGCCAGCAGCCCTCGGACTAGCGGGATTTACGAGCAGTACTTC
CASSPRTSGIYEQYF
>TRBJ1-3|-|TRBV30|-
TGTGCCTGGAATCGGGGGGCTGGAAACACCATATATTTT
CAWNRGAGNTIYF
>TRBJ1-5|-|TRBV5-1|-
TGCGCCAGCAGCCCAGAGACAGGCATCGGTCAGCCCCAGCATTTT
CASSPETGIGQPQHF